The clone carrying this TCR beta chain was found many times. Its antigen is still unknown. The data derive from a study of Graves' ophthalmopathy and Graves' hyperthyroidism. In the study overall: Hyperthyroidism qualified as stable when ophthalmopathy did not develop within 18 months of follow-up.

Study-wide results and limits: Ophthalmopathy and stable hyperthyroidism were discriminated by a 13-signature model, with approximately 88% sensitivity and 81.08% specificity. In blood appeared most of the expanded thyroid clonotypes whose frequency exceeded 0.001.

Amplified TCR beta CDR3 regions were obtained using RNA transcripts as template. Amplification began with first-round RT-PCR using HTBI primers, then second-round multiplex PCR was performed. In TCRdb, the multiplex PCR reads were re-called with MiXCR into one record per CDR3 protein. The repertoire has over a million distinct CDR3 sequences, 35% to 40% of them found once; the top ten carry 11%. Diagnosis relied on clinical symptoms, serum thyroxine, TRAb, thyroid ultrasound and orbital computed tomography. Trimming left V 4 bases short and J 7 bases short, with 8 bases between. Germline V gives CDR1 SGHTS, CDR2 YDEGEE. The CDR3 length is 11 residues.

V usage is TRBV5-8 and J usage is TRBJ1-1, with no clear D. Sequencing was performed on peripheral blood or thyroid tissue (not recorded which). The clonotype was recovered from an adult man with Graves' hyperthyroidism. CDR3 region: CASSLEHEAFF. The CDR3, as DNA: TGTGCCAGCAGCCTGGAACATGAAGCTTTCTTT. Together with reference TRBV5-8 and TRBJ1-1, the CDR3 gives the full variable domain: EAGVTQSPTHLIKTRGQQATLRCSPISGHTSVYWYQQALGLGLQFLLWYDEGEERNRGNFPPRFSGRQFPNYSSELNVNALELEDSALYLCASSLEHEAFFGQGTRLTVV.